The 28 T cell receptor beta chains below were found in one sample sequenced in a study of glioma-infiltrating T cells after dendritic cell vaccination. Produced via immunoSEQ multiplex PCR; TCRdb's table is partial and in-frame only. The sample lists under 70,000 clones; around four fifths were seen once. Sequencing used blood, obtained before dendritic cell vaccination. The receptors were gathered from a human donor with glioblastoma.

In its sample, this clone was seen once. This chain links TRBV6-1 with TRBJ2-1, with D possibly matching TRBD2 (5 bases). CDR3 length: 14 residues. Germline-derived CDR1 and CDR2 are MNHNS and SASEGT. The V gene lost 4 bases and the J gene lost 8 bases, with 15 bases spanning the gap. CDR3 sequence: CASSGVWGSDEQFF. The DNA of the CDR3 is TGTGCCAGCAGTGGGGTATGGGGTAGCGATGAGCAGTTCTTC.

The chain carries TRBV7-9 and TRBJ2-7, with D unclear. This CDR3 contains 15 residues. V was trimmed by 1 base and J by 0 bases, leaving 10 bases between them. Germline loops: CDR1 SEHNR, CDR2 FQNEAQ (reference sequence). The CDR3 is CASSLGGEGSYEQYF. CDR3 DNA sequence: TGTGCCAGCAGCTTAGGCGGCGAAGGCTCCTACGAGCAGTACTTC.

This clone occurred once. The rearrangement joins TRBV9 to TRBJ2-2; maybe TRBD2 (5 bases). CDR1 and CDR2 from the germline V gene are SGDLS and YYNGEE. The V gene lost 1 base and the J gene lost 1 base, with 14 bases spanning the gap. The CDR3 has 17 residues. The CDR3 loop reads CASSVRESTMNTGELFF. The CDR3 bases are TGTGCCAGCAGCGTAAGGGAGTCGACCATGAACACCGGGGAGCTGTTTTTT.

This clone was picked up a small number of times. In DNA form, the CDR3 reads TGTGCCAGCAGCCCACATGGAGGGGTAGGAACTGGAAACACCATATATTTT. Translating gives CASSPHGGVGTGNTIYF. The V call is TRBV7-2, the J call TRBJ1-3, with a weak D call TRBD1 (5 bases). The CDR3 contains 17 residues. The germline V gene has CDR1 SGHTA and CDR2 FQGNSA. V lost 5 bases to trimming and J lost 2 bases, with 19 bases between them.

This clone appeared a single time. At one end the junction does not follow the germline gene, possibly because of a read error. The DNA of the CDR3 is TGTGCCAGCAGTGAATTAAGCTGGACAGACACTTACGGGCAGTACTTC. The encoded protein is CASSELSWTDTYGQYF. The chain recombines TRBV6-1 with TRBJ2-7; weak D call: TRBD1 (6 bases). This CDR3 contains 16 residues. Germline CDR1 and CDR2: MNHNS and SASEGT.

The chain joins TRBV7-8 to TRBJ2-5; 8 bases are shared with TRBD2. V was clipped by 6 bases and J by 4 bases; unmatched bases: 10. Germline V CDR1 and CDR2: SGHVS, FQNEAQ. The CDR3 runs to 15 residues. The DNA for the CDR3 is TGTGCCAGCAGTAGAAACGGGGGGGGGAGAGAGACCCAGTACTTC. Its translation: CASSRNGGGRETQYF.

J is TRBJ2-5 and V is TRBV6-5, with 8 bases identical to TRBD2. This CDR3 is 13 amino acids long. CDR1 and CDR2 from the germline V gene are MNHEY and SVGAGI. V dropped 8 bases and J dropped 7; count of bases not matched to a gene: 9. The CDR3 bases are TGTGCCAGCTGCCGGGGGGGCCACGGGACCCAGTACTTC. This sequence encodes CASCRGGHGTQYF.

This chain joins TRBV7-2 and TRBJ1-2; 7 bases map to TRBD1. Trimming took 5 bases from V and 2 from J; bases not matched to a gene: 8. Germline CDR1 and CDR2: SGHTA and FQGNSA. CDR3 length: 15 residues. CDR3 sequence reads: CASSHIDRENYGYTF. CDR3 sequence (DNA): TGTGCCAGCAGCCATATTGACAGGGAGAACTATGGCTACACCTTC.

This chain uses TRBV6-1 with TRBJ1-1; D might be TRBD1 (5 bases). This CDR3 is built from 13 residues. Per the germline V gene, CDR1 is MNHNS and CDR2 is SASEGT. Trimming stripped 6 bases from V and 3 bases from J, with 11 bases between. CDR3 in DNA: TGTGCCAGCAGCCAAACCAGGGACACTGAAGCTTTCTTT. It is translated as CASSQTRDTEAFF.

The chain couples TRBV6-4 to TRBJ2-7; 7 bases line up with TRBD2. Looked up from germline, CDR1 is MRHNA and CDR2 is SNTAGT. V trimming: 7 bases; J trimming: 6 bases; junction bases outside the gene matches: 9. This CDR3 is built from 13 residues. CDR3 sequence: CASNGRTGGEQYF. The DNA for the CDR3 is TGTGCCAGCAACGGGCGAACGGGAGGCGAGCAGTACTTC.

The rearrangement joins TRBV11-3 to TRBJ2-1; tentative D call: TRBD2 (6 bases). Germline values: CDR1 SGHNT, CDR2 YENEEA. The CDR3 loop spans 15 amino acids. V shed 5 bases and J shed 5 bases, with 16 bases lying between them. In DNA, the CDR3 is TGTGCCAGCAGCCCCAATCCGGGGACTGACAATGAGCAGTTCTTC. Amino acids: CASSPNPGTDNEQFF. The entire variable domain, with the rest obtained from reference TRBV11-3 and TRBJ2-1, is as follows: EAGVVQSPRYKIIEKKQPVAFWCNPISGHNTLYWYLQNLGQGPELLIRYENEEAVDDSQLPKDRFSAERLKGVDSTLKIQPAELGDSAVYLCASSPNPGTDNEQFFGPGTRLTVL.

This clone is a singleton in its sample. The chain recombines TRBV11-1 with TRBJ2-7; TRBD1 agrees at 9 bases. The CDR3 spans 15 residues. Germline V lookup: CDR1 SGHAT, CDR2 FQDESV (reference sequence). The V gene end was trimmed by 2 bases and the J gene end by 1 base; junction bases not matched to a gene: 3. The CDR3 spells CASSLKGQGSYEQYF. As DNA, the CDR3 is TGTGCCAGCAGCTTAAAAGGACAGGGGTCCTACGAGCAGTACTTC.

The chain uses TRBV5-1 and TRBJ1-4; possibly TRBD1 for D (5 bases). Per the germline V gene, CDR1 is SGHRS and CDR2 is YFSETQ. V gave up 0 bases and J gave up 3 bases, with 15 bases separating them. The CDR3 is 17 residues long. The CDR3 sequence: CASSLAGQTPPNEKLFF. CDR3 DNA: TGCGCCAGCAGCTTGGCAGGACAAACACCACCTAATGAAAAACTGTTTTTT.

The CDR3 loop is CASRGLAGGAPQETQYF. DNA of the CDR3: TGTGCCAGCAGGGGACTAGCGGGGGGCGCCCCGCAAGAGACCCAGTACTTC. This chain connects TRBV27 to TRBJ2-5; 15 bases are shared with TRBD2. Germline V gene lookup returns CDR1 MNHEY and CDR2 SMNVEV (reference sequence). The J segment lost 2 bases and the V segment lost 6 bases, leaving 7 bases of the junction unmatched. CDR3 length: 17 amino acids.

The chain has TRBV10-3 and TRBJ1-1; D gene ambiguous. CDR1 ENHRY and CDR2 SYGVKD come from the germline V gene. CDR3 length: 14 amino acids. V dropped 3 bases and J dropped 3 bases, with 11 bases sitting between them. CDR3 in amino acids: CAISDVLRDTEAFF. DNA of the CDR3: TGTGCCATCAGTGATGTCCTGAGGGACACTGAAGCTTTCTTT.

The rearrangement uses TRBV28 and TRBJ2-7; 7 nucleotides match TRBD2. Losses at the gene ends were 0 bases for V and 3 bases for J; bases not matched to a gene: 11. Germline-derived CDR1 and CDR2 are MDHEN and SYDVKM. The CDR3 has 17 amino acids. The CDR3 DNA reads TGTGCCAGCAGTTTATGGATGTTGGGGGGGATAAACTACGAGCAGTACTTC. Translation: CASSLWMLGGINYEQYF.

There are a few counts of this clone. The chain is built from TRBV11-3 and TRBJ2-3, with no clear D. Germline CDR1 and CDR2: SGHNT and YENEEA. V lost 1 base to trimming and J lost 6 bases, with 11 bases between them. CDR3 length equals 14 residues. The DNA for the CDR3 is TGTGCCAGCAGCTTAGGCGCCCCCCCGGATACGCAGTATTTT. It encodes CASSLGAPPDTQYF. Supplemented by reference TRBV11-3 and TRBJ2-3, the full variable domain reads EAGVVQSPRYKIIEKKQPVAFWCNPISGHNTLYWYLQNLGQGPELLIRYENEEAVDDSQLPKDRFSAERLKGVDSTLKIQPAELGDSAVYLCASSLGAPPDTQYFGPGTRLTVL.

The gene calls are TRBV5-1 and TRBJ2-2; 12 bases fit TRBD1. Germline V gives CDR1 SGHRS, CDR2 YFSETQ. With V trimmed by 3 bases and J by 3 bases, 9 bases remained unmatched. The CDR3 consists of 18 residues. The DNA for the CDR3 is TGCGCCAGCAGCTGGCCCCCGGGACAGGGGGCCCACACCGGGGAGCTGTTTTTT. Its translation: CASSWPPGQGAHTGELFF.

V is TRBV30 and J is TRBJ2-2; 7 bases agree with TRBD1. The J segment lost 4 bases and the V segment lost 0 bases, leaving 2 bases of the junction unmatched. This CDR3 comprises 14 residues. Germline values: CDR1 GTSNPN, CDR2 SVGIG (reference sequence). The CDR3 DNA is TGTGCCTGGAGTGTCCACAGGGGCACCGGGGAGCTGTTTTTT. Translated, it gives CAWSVHRGTGELFF.

This chain connects TRBV7-9 to TRBJ2-7; TRBD1 might be the D (5 bases). CDR3 length equals 16 residues. Between the trimmed V and J ends, which lost 1 base and 3 bases, there was a span of 16 bases. CDR1 and CDR2 (germline): SEHNR, FQNEAQ (reference sequence). CDR3 coding DNA: TGTGCCAGCAGCTTAGGGGGTGGCAGGGCGGACTACGAGCAGTACTTC. It translates to CASSLGGGRADYEQYF.

Only a few counts were recorded for this clone. This chain uses TRBV10-3 with TRBJ1-3; a possible D gene is TRBD1 (5 bases). The CDR3 has 15 residues. Trimming removed 6 bases at V and 2 bases at J, with 14 bases between. CDR1 and CDR2 (germline): ENHRY, SYGVKD. The CDR3 spells CAIRGGATAGNTIYF. Written as DNA, the CDR3 is TGTGCCATCAGAGGCGGGGCTACCGCTGGAAACACCATATATTTT.

This chain links TRBV19 with TRBJ2-2; 7 nucleotides align to TRBD2. CDR1 and CDR2 from the germline V gene are LNHDA and SQIVND (reference sequence). The CDR3 has 14 residues. V shed 6 bases and J 6 bases; nucleotides not matched to a gene: 7. The CDR3 nucleotides are TGTGCCAGTAGGGGACTACTATCCGCCGGGGAGCTGTTTTTT. Encoded protein: CASRGLLSAGELFF.

The chain links TRBV6-1 to TRBJ1-2, with TRBD1 as a possible D gene (5 bases). The CDR3 loop spans 17 amino acids. Germline V gene sequence: CDR1 MNHNS, CDR2 SASEGT. V was trimmed by 3 bases and J by 0 bases, leaving 17 bases between them. DNA of the CDR3: TGTGCCAGCAGTGAGGGGTATGGCGGGGGAGCTAACTATGGCTACACCTTC. As protein: CASSEGYGGGANYGYTF.

The chain couples TRBV21-1 to TRBJ2-1; no check of the table's D call, TRBD2, against the DNA was made. TRBV21-1 is a pseudogene segment. The CDR3 spans 15 residues. Here the CDR3 reads CASSIPGVTYNEQFF. The CDR3 nucleotides read TGTGCCAGCAGCATACCGGGGGTGACCTACAATGAGCAGTTCTTC.

The chain couples TRBV2 to TRBJ2-7; D gene unclear. V was shortened by 5 bases and J by 0 bases, with 8 bases between the two germline ends. Germline V gene data show CDR1 as SNHLY and CDR2 as FYNNEI. CDR3 size: 13 residues. The CDR3 loop reads CASSQWPSYEQYF. CDR3 in DNA: TGTGCCAGCAGTCAATGGCCCTCCTACGAGCAGTACTTC.

The rearrangement links TRBV29-1 to TRBJ2-1; 7 bases are shared with TRBD2. With V trimmed by 3 bases and J by 4 bases, 9 bases remained unmatched. The CDR3 covers 15 residues. Germline assignment: CDR1 SQVTM and CDR2 ANQGSEA. Here the CDR3 DNA reads TGCAGCGTTGAGTCCAGCGGGGAGAATTACAATGAGCAGTTCTTC. Amino acids: CSVESSGENYNEQFF.

This chain connects TRBV11-3 to TRBJ2-3; 9 positions match TRBD1. The germline V gene has CDR1 SGHNT and CDR2 YENEEA. V dropped 5 bases and J dropped 2; count of bases not matched to a gene: 8. CDR3 size: 16 residues. CDR3 bases: TGTGCCAGCAGCAGGGGACAGGGCGTATACACAGATACGCAGTATTTT. Protein product: CASSRGQGVYTDTQYF.

J is TRBJ1-4 and V is TRBV6-1, with D tentatively TRBD1 (5 bases). The CDR3 runs to 14 residues. V gave up 2 bases and J gave up 4 bases, with 8 bases separating them. Germline CDR1 and CDR2: MNHNS and SASEGT. The CDR3 DNA reads TGTGCCAGCAGTGAAAGACAGTATAATGAAAAACTGTTTTTT. Translation: CASSERQYNEKLFF.